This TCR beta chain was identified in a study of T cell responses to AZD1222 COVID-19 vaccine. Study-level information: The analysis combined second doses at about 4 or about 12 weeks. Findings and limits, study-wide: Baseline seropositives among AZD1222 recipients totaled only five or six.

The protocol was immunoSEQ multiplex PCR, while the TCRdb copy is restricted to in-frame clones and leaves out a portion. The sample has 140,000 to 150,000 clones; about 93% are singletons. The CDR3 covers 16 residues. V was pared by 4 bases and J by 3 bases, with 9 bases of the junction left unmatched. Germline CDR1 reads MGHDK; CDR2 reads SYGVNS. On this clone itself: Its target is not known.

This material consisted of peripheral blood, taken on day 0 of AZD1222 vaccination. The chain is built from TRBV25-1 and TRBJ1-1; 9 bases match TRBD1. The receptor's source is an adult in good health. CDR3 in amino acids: CASSGGQGSWDTEAFF. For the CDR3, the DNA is TGTGCCAGCAGTGGAGGACAGGGGTCTTGGGACACTGAAGCTTTCTTT.